The 21 T cell receptor beta chains in this list originate from one sample, sequenced in a study of blood T cell repertoires in COVID-19. TCRdb's copy holds only in-frame clones and misses some; the assay was immunoSEQ multiplex PCR. The sample carries roughly 100,000 clones, about 88% recorded once. Specimen: peripheral blood. The source is a human donor in a cohort sampled during active COVID-19.

J is TRBJ2-5 and V is TRBV9, with TRBD1 as a possible D gene (6 bases). The CDR3 loop spans 15 amino acids. Germline CDR1 SGDLS, CDR2 YYNGEE. V was trimmed by 4 bases and J by 2 bases, leaving 15 bases between them. The DNA of the CDR3 is TGTGCCAGCAGCTCCATGACAGGTGAACAAGAGACCCAGTACTTC. It encodes CASSSMTGEQETQYF.

V is TRBV4-1 and J is TRBJ2-1; 12 bases line up with TRBD2. The V gene end was trimmed by 4 bases and the J gene end by 6 bases; junction bases not matched to a gene: 4. Looked up from germline, CDR1 is MGHRA and CDR2 is YSYEKL. This CDR3 has 15 amino acids. The CDR3 loop is CASSPRGLAGNEQFF. CDR3 coding DNA: TGCGCCAGCAGCCCTAGGGGACTAGCGGGCAATGAGCAGTTCTTC.

The chain has TRBV5-1 and TRBJ2-5; D might be TRBD2 (6 bases). Per the germline V gene, CDR1 is SGHRS and CDR2 is YFSETQ. There are 14 residues in the CDR3. V was shortened by 0 bases and J by 3 bases, with 9 bases between the two germline ends. The CDR3 spells CASSLAGEKETQYF. Here the CDR3 DNA reads TGCGCCAGCAGCTTGGCGGGGGAGAAAGAGACCCAGTACTTC.

The genes are TRBV5-1 and TRBJ2-1; maybe TRBD1 (6 bases). The CDR3 runs to 14 residues. Germline CDR1 reads SGHRS; CDR2 reads YFSETQ. V was trimmed by 0 bases and J by 7 bases, leaving 11 bases between them. The CDR3 sequence is CASSLVGAPNEQFF. The CDR3 nucleotides are TGCGCCAGCAGCTTGGTGGGGGCTCCGAATGAGCAGTTCTTC.

This clone was detected once. The chain recombines TRBV7-3 with TRBJ2-2, with 9 positions matching TRBD1. CDR3 length: 17 residues. Germline V gives CDR1 SGHTA, CDR2 FQGTGA. V lost 5 bases and J lost 1; bases outside the gene matches: 8. The CDR3 sequence: CASSPQTGGENTGELFF. In DNA form, the CDR3 reads TGTGCCAGCAGCCCACAGACAGGGGGAGAGAACACCGGGGAGCTGTTTTTT.

As DNA, the CDR3 is TGCGCCAGCAGCCAGGGGGGGTCTAACTATGGCTACACCTTC. This encodes CASSQGGSNYGYTF. The chain carries TRBV4-1 and TRBJ1-2; D is possibly TRBD1 (5 bases). CDR1 and CDR2 from the germline V gene are MGHRA and YSYEKL. V gave up 3 bases and J gave up 0 bases, with 8 bases separating them. The CDR3 sequence is 14 residues long.

CDR3 sequence: CASSPRDFVPPLHF. The CDR3 coding sequence is TGCGCCAGCAGCCCTAGGGACTTCGTCCCACCCCTCCACTTT. The chain recombines TRBV4-1 with TRBJ1-6; possible D gene TRBD1, 5 bases. Germline CDR1 MGHRA, CDR2 YSYEKL. V gave up 4 bases and J gave up 11 bases, with 15 bases separating them. The CDR3 consists of 14 residues.

The chain links TRBV6-1 to TRBJ1-1, with D possibly matching TRBD1 (6 bases). The V gene's germline CDR1 is MNHNS and CDR2 SASEGT. This CDR3 has 12 amino acids. The V gene lost 3 bases and the J gene lost 8 bases, with 10 bases spanning the gap. The CDR3: CASSEGTTEAFF. As DNA, the CDR3 is TGTGCCAGCAGTGAGGGGACAACGGAAGCTTTCTTT.

The chain joins TRBV18 to TRBJ2-2, with TRBD1 identical over 9 bases. The CDR3 totals 16 residues. J lost 5 bases, V lost 1 base, and 5 bases had no gene match. Germline CDR1 KGHSH, CDR2 LQKENI. The CDR3 DNA sequence: TGTGCCAGCTCACCACTAACAGGGGGCCGGACCGGGGAGCTGTTTTTT. This translates into CASSPLTGGRTGELFF.

The rearrangement uses TRBV28 and TRBJ1-5, with unresolved D. V shed 3 bases and J shed 0 bases, with 9 bases lying between them. CDR1 MDHEN and CDR2 SYDVKM come from the germline V gene. The CDR3 extends over 15 amino acids. Written as DNA, the CDR3 is TGTGCCAGCAGTTTTTTAGAAATTAGCAATCAGCCCCAGCATTTT. Translation gives CASSFLEISNQPQHF.

The CDR3 is CASSLWSYGYTF. The CDR3 region has the DNA TGTGCCAGCAGTCTCTGGAGCTATGGCTACACCTTC. The V gene is TRBV28, the J gene TRBJ1-2; no clear D gene. The CDR3 extends over 12 amino acids. V dropped 5 bases and J dropped 4 bases, with 8 bases sitting between them. CDR1 is MDHEN, CDR2 SYDVKM, per germline.

The genes are TRBV5-1 and TRBJ1-1; 7 bases align to TRBD1. V trimming: 3 bases; J trimming: 4 bases; junction bases outside the gene matches: 3. The CDR3 sequence is 13 residues long. Germline CDR1 and CDR2: SGHRS and YFSETQ. The CDR3 DNA reads as TGCGCCAGCAGCTCGGACAGGTTCACTGAAGCTTTCTTT. Its protein product is CASSSDRFTEAFF.

This chain joins TRBV19 and TRBJ1-2; 10 nucleotides align to TRBD1. This CDR3 spans 14 amino acids. Per germline, CDR1 LNHDA and CDR2 SQIVND (reference sequence). After removal of 7 bases from V and 6 bases from J, the junction contained 8 bases not matched to a gene. CDR3 DNA sequence: TGTGCCAGTACCCCAACCGACAGGGGGCATGGCTACACCTTC. Its protein is CASTPTDRGHGYTF.

This clone was observed once. The CDR3 region is CATSDLGLATNTGELFF. CDR3 bases: TGTGCCACCAGTGATTTAGGACTAGCTACTAACACCGGGGAGCTGTTTTTT. V and J are TRBV24-1 and TRBJ2-2, with 8 bases that match TRBD2. Germline values: CDR1 KGHDR, CDR2 SFDVKD. The CDR3 covers 17 residues. Losses at the gene ends were 1 base for V and 2 bases for J; bases not matched to a gene: 5.

The sample holds one count of this clone. V usage is TRBV10-1 and J usage is TRBJ2-2; possible D gene TRBD1, 6 bases. The CDR3 spans 19 residues. V lost 4 bases and J 3 bases, leaving 24 bases between the germline ends. The germline V gene encodes CDR1 WNHNN and CDR2 SYGVQD (reference sequence). The CDR3 sequence: CASSAPLDSRRPDTGELFF. In nucleotides, the CDR3 is TGCGCCAGCAGTGCGCCTTTGGACAGCAGGAGGCCGGACACCGGGGAGCTGTTTTTT.

CDR3 loop: CASSQDMRGRTGELFF. The CDR3 coding sequence is TGCGCCAGCAGCCAAGATATGAGGGGGAGAACCGGGGAGCTGTTTTTT. The chain has TRBV4-3 and TRBJ2-2; D is possibly TRBD1 (6 bases). Deletions cut 0 bases from V and 5 bases from J, with 13 bases between. The CDR3 sequence is 16 residues long. CDR1 and CDR2 (germline): LGHNA, YSLEER.

The chain joins TRBV2 to TRBJ1-4; D remains ambiguous. This CDR3 spans 13 amino acids. Trimming left V 6 bases short and J 6 bases short, with 11 bases between. Germline CDR1 is SNHLY and CDR2 is FYNNEI. CDR3 nucleotide sequence: TGTGCCAGCAGCCGGGATCGTGATGAAAAACTGTTTTTT. It translates to CASSRDRDEKLFF.

The table lists this clone with a count of one. The rearrangement joins TRBV27 to TRBJ1-5; D possibly corresponds to TRBD1 (6 bases). Trimming shortened V by 3 bases and J by 9 bases, and 12 bases separated the two germline ends. The CDR3 runs to 13 residues. The germline gives CDR1 MNHEY, CDR2 SMNVEV (reference sequence). The CDR3 reads CASSLVGGSPQHF. CDR3 DNA: TGTGCCAGCAGTTTGGTAGGGGGATCGCCCCAGCATTTT.

V is TRBV10-3 and J is TRBJ1-2; 7 positions agree with TRBD1. Germline V gene sequence: CDR1 ENHRY, CDR2 SYGVKD. The CDR3 has 14 amino acids. Trimming at V came to 5 bases and at J to 1 base, leaving 4 bases not matched to a gene. The CDR3 DNA sequence: TGTGCCATCAGTAGGGACAGTCTTAACTATGGCTACACCTTC. It specifies CAISRDSLNYGYTF.

V is TRBV18 and J is TRBJ1-5; 7 bases agree with TRBD1. CDR3 length: 13 amino acids. With 3 bases clipped from V and 4 bases from J, the junction kept 0 bases outside the gene matches. Germline CDR1 is KGHSH and CDR2 is LQKENI. CDR3 nucleotide sequence: TGTGCCAGCTCACCGGACAGGAATCAGCCCCAGCATTTT. As protein: CASSPDRNQPQHF.

The chain is built from TRBV28 and TRBJ2-5; D gene uncertain. The V end was cut by 2 bases, the J end by 5 bases, with 18 bases between. CDR3 length: 16 residues. Germline CDR1 and CDR2: MDHEN and SYDVKM. CDR3 sequence (DNA): TGTGCCAGCAGTTTAGGGCGATGGCAGAGTGTTGAGACCCAGTACTTC. The encoded protein is CASSLGRWQSVETQYF.